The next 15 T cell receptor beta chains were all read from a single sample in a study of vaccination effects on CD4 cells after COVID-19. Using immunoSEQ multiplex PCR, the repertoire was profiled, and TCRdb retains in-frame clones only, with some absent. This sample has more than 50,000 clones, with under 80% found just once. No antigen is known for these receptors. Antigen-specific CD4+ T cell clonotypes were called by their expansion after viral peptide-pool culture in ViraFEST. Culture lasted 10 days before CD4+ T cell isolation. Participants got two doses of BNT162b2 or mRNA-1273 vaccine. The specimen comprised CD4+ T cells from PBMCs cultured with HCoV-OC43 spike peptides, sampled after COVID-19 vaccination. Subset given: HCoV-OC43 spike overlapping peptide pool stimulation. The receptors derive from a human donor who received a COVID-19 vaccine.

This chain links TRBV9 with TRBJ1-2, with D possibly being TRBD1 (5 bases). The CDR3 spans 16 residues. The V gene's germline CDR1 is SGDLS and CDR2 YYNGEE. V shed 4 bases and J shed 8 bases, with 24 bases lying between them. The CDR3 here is CASSSGSSWALGGYTF. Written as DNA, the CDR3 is TGTGCCAGCAGCTCAGGGAGTAGCTGGGCCCTTGGAGGCTACACCTTC.

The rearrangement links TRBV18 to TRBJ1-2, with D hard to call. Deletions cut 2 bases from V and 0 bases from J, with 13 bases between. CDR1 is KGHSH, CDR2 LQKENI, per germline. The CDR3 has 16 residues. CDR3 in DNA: TGTGCCAGCTCACCATTCAACCAAAGATCTAACTATGGCTACACCTTC. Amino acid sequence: CASSPFNQRSNYGYTF.

The CDR3 sequence: CAWSPKIGPGGGRAFF. CDR3 sequence (DNA): TGTGCCTGGAGTCCTAAAATAGGGCCAGGGGGAGGTAGGGCTTTCTTT. The rearrangement joins TRBV30 to TRBJ1-1; 7 positions match TRBD1. The germline V gene has CDR1 GTSNPN and CDR2 SVGIG (reference sequence). CDR3 size: 16 residues. The trim removed 2 bases at V and 11 bases at J, leaving 20 bases unmatched.

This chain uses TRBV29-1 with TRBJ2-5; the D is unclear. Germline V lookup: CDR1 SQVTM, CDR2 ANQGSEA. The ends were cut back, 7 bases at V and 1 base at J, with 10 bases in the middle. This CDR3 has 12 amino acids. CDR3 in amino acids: CSAYGFQETQYF. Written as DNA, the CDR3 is TGCAGCGCCTATGGTTTCCAAGAGACCCAGTACTTC.

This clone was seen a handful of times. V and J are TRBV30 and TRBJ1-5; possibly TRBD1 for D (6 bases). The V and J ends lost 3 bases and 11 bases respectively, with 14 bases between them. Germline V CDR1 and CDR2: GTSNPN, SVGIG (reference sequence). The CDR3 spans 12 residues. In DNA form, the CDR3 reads TGTGCCTGGAGCCGACAGGCAGGCACCCAGCATTTT. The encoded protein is CAWSRQAGTQHF.

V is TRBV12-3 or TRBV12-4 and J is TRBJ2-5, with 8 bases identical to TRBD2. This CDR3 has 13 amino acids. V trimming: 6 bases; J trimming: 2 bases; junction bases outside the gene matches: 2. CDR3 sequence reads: CASSGGVQETQYF. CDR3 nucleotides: TGTGCCAGCAGCGGGGGGGTACAAGAGACCCAGTACTTC.

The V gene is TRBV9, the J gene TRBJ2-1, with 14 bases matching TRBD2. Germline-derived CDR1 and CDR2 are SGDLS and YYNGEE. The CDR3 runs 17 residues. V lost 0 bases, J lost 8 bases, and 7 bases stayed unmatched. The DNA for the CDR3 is TGTGCCAGCAGCGTAGGACTAGCGGGGGGGCCGGTCGATGAGCAGTTCTTC. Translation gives CASSVGLAGGPVDEQFF.

CDR3 in DNA: TGTGCCAGCAGCTTGCTTGGCGGAGACAGTATTTCACCCCTCCACTTT. It specifies CASSLLGGDSISPLHF. The rearrangement uses TRBV7-9 and TRBJ1-6, with D maybe TRBD1 (5 bases). V shed 3 bases and J shed 9 bases, with 18 bases lying between them. The V gene's germline CDR1 is SEHNR and CDR2 FQNEAQ (reference sequence). The CDR3 sequence is 16 residues long.

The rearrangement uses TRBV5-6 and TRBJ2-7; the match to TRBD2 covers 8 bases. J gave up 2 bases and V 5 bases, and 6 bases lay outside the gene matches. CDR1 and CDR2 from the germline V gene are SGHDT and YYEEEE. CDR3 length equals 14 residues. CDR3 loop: CASSRLASTYEQYV. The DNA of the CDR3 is TGTGCCAGCAGTCGACTAGCGAGCACCTACGAGCAGTACGTC.

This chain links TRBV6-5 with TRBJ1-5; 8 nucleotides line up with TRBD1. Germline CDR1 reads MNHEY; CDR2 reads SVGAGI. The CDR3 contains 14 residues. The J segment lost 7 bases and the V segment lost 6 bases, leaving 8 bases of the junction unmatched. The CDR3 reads CASSLTGDEQPQHF. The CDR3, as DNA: TGTGCCAGCAGCTTGACAGGGGATGAGCAGCCCCAGCATTTT.

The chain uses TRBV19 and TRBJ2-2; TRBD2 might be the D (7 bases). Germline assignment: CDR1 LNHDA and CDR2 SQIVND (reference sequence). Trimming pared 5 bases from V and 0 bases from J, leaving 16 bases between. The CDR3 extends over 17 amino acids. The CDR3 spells CASSSSRGATNTGELFF. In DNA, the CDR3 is TGTGCCAGTAGTTCCTCCCGGGGGGCGACGAACACCGGGGAGCTGTTTTTT. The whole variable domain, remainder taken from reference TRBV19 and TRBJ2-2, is DGGITQSPKYLFRKEGQNVTLSCEQNLNHDAMYWYRQDPGQGLRLIYYSQIVNDFQKGDIAEGYSVSREKKESFPLTVTSAQKNPTAFYLCASSSSRGATNTGELFFGEGSRLTVL.

CDR3 nucleotide sequence: TGCGCCAGCAGCTTGGGACTGCAGAACTATGGCTACACCTTC. As protein: CASSLGLQNYGYTF. The rearrangement uses TRBV5-1 and TRBJ1-2; D gene ambiguous. Per germline, CDR1 SGHRS and CDR2 YFSETQ. Trimming left V 0 bases short and J 2 bases short, with 8 bases between. The CDR3 is 14 residues long.

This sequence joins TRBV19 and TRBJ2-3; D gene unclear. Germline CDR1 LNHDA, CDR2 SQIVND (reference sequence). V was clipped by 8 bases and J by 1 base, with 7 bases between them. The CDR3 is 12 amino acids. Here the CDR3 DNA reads TGTGCCAGTTCCTGGGGCACAGATACGCAGTATTTT. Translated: CASSWGTDTQYF.

This CDR3 is CASSYSTGGSRGGYTF. The DNA for the CDR3 is TGTGCCAGCAGTTACTCGACAGGGGGCTCTCGGGGTGGCTACACCTTC. This chain joins TRBV6-5 and TRBJ1-2, with 10 nucleotides matching TRBD1. Germline assignment: CDR1 MNHEY and CDR2 SVGAGI. This CDR3 region has 16 residues. Unmatched junction bases numbered 8, after V lost 0 bases and J lost 7 bases.

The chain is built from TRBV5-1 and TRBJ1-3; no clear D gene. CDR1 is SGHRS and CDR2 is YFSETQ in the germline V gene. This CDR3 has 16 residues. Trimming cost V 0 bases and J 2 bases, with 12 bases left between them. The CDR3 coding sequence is TGCGCCAGCAGCTTGGTAGGGAGCACTACTGGAAACACCATATATTTT. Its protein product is CASSLVGSTTGNTIYF.